This T cell receptor beta chain comes out of a study of T-cell reconstitution after alpha-beta-depleted transplantation in children. The library targeted TCRbeta and was prepared with unique molecular identifiers. TCRdb called the PCR reads again in MiXCR, with one record for every CDR3 protein. The sample carries about 610,000 distinct CDR3 sequences, 25% to 30% recorded once. The V end was cut by 0 bases, the J end by 7 bases, with 17 bases between. CDR1 SGHRS and CDR2 YFSETQ come from the germline V gene. The length of the CDR3 is 15 residues. The table lists this clonotype with a few counts. The chain recombines TRBV5-1 with TRBJ2-7, with D hard to call. The receptor's source is a boy under three years old with Wiskott-Aldrich syndrome, due to receive a stem cell transplant. The source was PBMCs, collected before TCRalphabeta/CD19-depleted stem cell transplant. CDR3 nucleotides: TGCGCCAGCAGCTTGGGAACCAGAAGGTTCACGGAGCAGTACTTC. Encoded protein: CASSLGTRRFTEQYF. The variable domain in full, completed from reference TRBV5-1 and TRBJ2-7, reads KAGVTQTPRYLIKTRGQQVTLSCSPISGHRSVSWYQQTPGQGLQFLFEYFSETQRNKGNFPGRFSGRQFSNSRSEMNVSTLELGDSALYLCASSLGTRRFTEQYFGPGTRLTVT.